The T cell receptor beta chain under discussion was sequenced for a study of PD-L1 blockade in urothelial cancer. Study-wide context: Patients with male sex and bladder-origin urothelial cancer accounted for most of the 29 enrolled. The median number of T cells present in blood samples was around 150,000.

The authors spiked synthetic TCR analog templates into each PCR. Profiled with immunoSEQ multiplex PCR; TCRdb holds only in-frame clones, not every one. The table lists about 30,000 clones, about 85% of them singletons. Trimming cost V 3 bases and J 5 bases, with 15 bases left between them. The V gene's germline CDR1 is SGHRS and CDR2 YFSETQ. The CDR3 runs 15 residues. Time point in this sample: peripheral blood 6 weeks after treatment start. Patients yielded 1 to 8 samples each, pretreatment and on-treatment. The sequences come from PBMCs, collected around atezolizumab (anti-PD-L1) treatment. The source of this sequence is a man in his sixties or seventies with urothelial cancer. The chain uses TRBV5-1 and TRBJ2-1; TRBD2 might be the D (6 bases). The CDR3 bases are TGCGCCAGCAGCTCATTGGGCGGGATTAACAATGAGCAGTTCTTC. This gives the protein CASSSLGGINNEQFF.